This T cell receptor (beta chain) derives from a study of Graves' ophthalmopathy and Graves' hyperthyroidism. The wider study: Upon initial diagnosis and before any treatment, peripheral blood was collected.

Germline loops: CDR1 SGDLS, CDR2 YYNGEE. CDR3 length: 14 amino acids. Trimming stripped 0 bases from V and 4 bases from J, with 10 bases between. RNA transcripts were the template, and TCR beta CDR3 regions were amplified from them. HTBI primers primed a first-round RT-PCR, and a second-round multiplex PCR followed. TCRdb recomputed calls from the multiplex PCR reads with MiXCR, one row per CDR3 protein. Of about 500,000 distinct CDR3 sequences detected, approximately 15% appear once; the ten largest clones hold 9.8%. This clonotype was seen many times. Sequenced input: blood. The sequence was obtained from a woman in her thirties with Graves' ophthalmopathy. The chain uses TRBV9 and TRBJ2-5; D is possibly TRBD1 or TRBD2 (5 bases each). CDR3 in amino acids: CASSVGGAGETQYF. The CDR3, as DNA: TGTGCCAGCAGCGTAGGAGGGGCGGGAGAGACCCAGTACTTC.